Listed below are T cell receptor beta chains from one sample, sequenced in a study of cytomegalovirus exposure and HLA in healthy donors. Libraries were prepared by immunoSEQ multiplex PCR; TCRdb keeps only in-frame clonotypes and omits some of them. Among approximately 110,000 clones listed, over 80% were seen once. Sequenced sample: PBMCs. All receptors come from a man aged 18 to 30 in good health and CMV-seronegative. CDR3s include the opening cysteine and the closing phenylalanine or tryptophan. D genes are given only for firm matches.

D	J	V	CDR3	DNA
-	TRBJ2-7	TRBV19	CASKGGGTAQYF	TGTGCCAGTAAGGGTGGGGGGACTGCGCAGTACTTC
TRBD2	TRBJ2-7	TRBV4-1	CASSQGGTSNYEQYF	TGCGCCAGCAGCCAAGGGGGGACTAGCAACTACGAGCAGTACTTC
-	TRBJ2-3	TRBV10-3	CAISRGFPEDTQYF	TGTGCCATCAGCCGGGGTTTTCCCGAAGATACGCAGTATTTT
-	TRBJ2-6	TRBV19	CASSILLQGLSGANVLTF	TGTGCCAGTAGTATATTACTCCAGGGACTCTCTGGGGCCAACGTCCTGACTTTC
TRBD1	TRBJ1-2	TRBV15	CATGQGSDGYTF	TGTGCCACTGGACAGGGCTCGGATGGCTACACCTTC
-	TRBJ1-1	TRBV6-1	CASTYRENTEAFF	TGTGCCAGCACCTACAGGGAGAACACTGAAGCTTTCTTT
TRBD1	TRBJ1-5	TRBV10-2	CASSGTGTGTFSNQPQHF	TGCGCCAGCAGCGGAACCGGGACAGGAACGTTTAGCAATCAGCCCCAGCATTTT
-	TRBJ1-1	TRBV5-1	CASSLNAGAVTEAFF	TGTGCCAGCAGCTTGAATGCGGGGGCCGTCACTGAAGCTTTCTTT
TRBD1	TRBJ2-2	TRBV5-1	CASSRDSPNTGELFF	TGCGCCAGCAGCAGGGACAGTCCGAACACCGGGGAGCTGTTTTTT
TRBD2	TRBJ2-3	TRBV30	CAWGGLAGVYTQYF	TGTGCCTGGGGGGGACTAGCGGGAGTTTATACGCAGTATTTT
TRBD2	TRBJ2-1	TRBV5-6	CASSFSGGRSYNEQFF	TGTGCCAGCAGCTTCAGCGGGGGGCGGTCCTACAATGAGCAGTTCTTC
TRBD1	TRBJ1-2	TRBV18	CASSPSILGTDGYTF	TGTGCCAGCTCACCATCTATCCTCGGGACAGATGGCTACACCTTC